What follows are 3 T cell receptor beta chains derived from one specimen sequenced in a study of T cell repertoires and HLA-DP antigens. The table came from immunoSEQ multiplex PCR; TCRdb's copy has only in-frame clones and leaves some out. The table shows about 89,000 clones, with 86% occurring only once. No antigen has been assigned to these receptors. Sequencing used CD4+ T cells from PBMCs. These receptors all stem from a man in his forties or fifties in good health and CMV-seronegative.

The chain has TRBV2 and TRBJ1-1; D is unclear. The CDR3 is made up of 14 amino acids. Trimming took off 6 bases at V and 5 bases at J, with 16 bases between the two ends. Germline-derived CDR1 and CDR2 are SNHLY and FYNNEI. The CDR3 region has the DNA TGTGCCAGCAGGGAGACTTTCGCGGGGACTGAAGCTTTCTTT. This sequence encodes CASRETFAGTEAFF.

V usage is TRBV10-2 and J usage is TRBJ2-3; 9 nucleotides match TRBD2. Germline CDR1 is WSHSY and CDR2 is SAAADI. This CDR3 comprises 17 residues. Unmatched junction bases numbered 10, after V lost 0 bases and J lost 6 bases. The CDR3 is CASSESPAGGYRDTQYF. CDR3 in DNA: TGCGCCAGCAGTGAGTCCCCAGCGGGGGGATACAGGGATACGCAGTATTTT.

The chain couples TRBV5-1 to TRBJ1-2; a possible D gene is TRBD1 (5 bases). Germline-derived CDR1 and CDR2 are SGHRS and YFSETQ. There are 15 residues in the CDR3. Trimming stripped 5 bases from V and 7 bases from J, with 21 bases between. CDR3 protein: CASSGRDATVGGYTF. The CDR3 DNA follows: TGCGCCAGCAGTGGCAGGGATGCGACGGTTGGTGGCTACACCTTC.